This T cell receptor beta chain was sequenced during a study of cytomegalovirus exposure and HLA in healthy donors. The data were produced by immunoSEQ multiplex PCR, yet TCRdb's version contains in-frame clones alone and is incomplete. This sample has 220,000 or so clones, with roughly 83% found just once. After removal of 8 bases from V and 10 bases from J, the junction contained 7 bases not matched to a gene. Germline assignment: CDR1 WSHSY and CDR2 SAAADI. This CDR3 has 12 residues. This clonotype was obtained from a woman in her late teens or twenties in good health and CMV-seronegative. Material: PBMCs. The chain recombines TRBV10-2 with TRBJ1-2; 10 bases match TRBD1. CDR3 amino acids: CASGRDRGLYTF. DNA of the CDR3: TGCGCCAGCGGTCGGGACAGGGGACTCTACACCTTC.